This T cell receptor beta chain was sequenced in a study of shared clonotypes between healthy human individuals. General observations from the study: Depth of sequencing was expected to influence donor clonotype sharing.

As defined, naive CD8 cells were CD45RO-negative and positively selected for CCR7, with terminally differentiated effector memory CD45RA+ cells excluded. About this clone: The antigen remains undetermined.

Per the germline V gene, CDR1 is MNHEY and CDR2 is SMNVEV (reference sequence). The CDR3 is 16 amino acids. Trimming removed 0 bases from V and 0 bases from J, with 9 bases in between. Profiling relied on immunoSEQ multiplex PCR, and the TCRdb table lists in-frame clones only, not all of them. The data show hundreds of thousands of clones, roughly 96% seen once. The clonotype originates from a woman under 40 in good health. Sequences were obtained from naive CD8+ T cells sorted from blood. V and J are TRBV27 and TRBJ1-5; no clear D gene. The CDR3 region is CASSLSGPNSNQPQHF. DNA of the CDR3: TGTGCCAGCAGTTTATCTGGACCTAATAGCAATCAGCCCCAGCATTTT.